What follows is one T cell receptor beta chain and its context. This clonotype was seen at least ten times. The antigen it recognizes is unknown. The sample holds no much larger clone one base away, and base qualities are not on file. V and J lose 2 bases and 0 bases, and a span of 8 bases separates them. Including the terminal cysteine and phenylalanine, the CDR3 comprises 14 residues. Of the read, only the CDR3 DNA is kept; its 42 bases are in frame from base 1. The germline V gene supplies CDR1 MDHEN and CDR2 SYDVKM. This specimen comes from a study of neurological immune-mediated disorders (dated 2019 in TCRdb). About the study as a whole: Among the approximately 34 multiple sclerosis patients, relapsing-remitting MS was present in some 30 and secondary progressive MS was present in 3. Using UMI-based sequencing, the study compared peripheral blood TCR-beta repertoires from patients with HTLV-I-associated myelopathy (HAM/TSP), patients with multiple sclerosis, and healthy controls. Alongside PBMC samples, the set of about 100 TCR-beta libraries contained longitudinal samples, technical triplicates, and paired CD4+ and CD8+ T-cell subsets that had been sorted. The cohort was made up of around 70 subjects, consisting of around 14 HAM/TSP patients, 34 multiple sclerosis patients and around 20 healthy controls.

Unsorted PBMC libraries were generated from 2 million PBMCs stored in RNAlater at -80 °C until RNA extraction. Multiple sclerosis patients were enrolled in a US clinical protocol evaluating disease progression by magnetic resonance imaging. PBMCs were separated from peripheral blood using Ficoll-Hypaque density gradient centrifugation and then cryopreserved in liquid nitrogen. To synthesize cDNA, template-switch 5'RACE was performed with a primer carrying a 10-nucleotide random unique molecular identifier so that each TCR transcript was tagged. Over 180 million TCR-beta sequences, covering 15-18 subjects, were produced in each sequencing run. Total RNA was extracted with the RNeasy kit. Using the KAPA Real-time Library Amplification kit, TCR-beta VDJ regions were amplified with primers for the TCR constant region and the 5'RACE anchor. A first PCR added sample indexes and Illumina adaptors, and a second PCR then raised library yield. The roughly 650 bp TCR product was size-selected on a 2% E-gel SizeSelection system after Ampure bead purification. Library quality was checked on a Bioanalyzer, concentration was measured with Qubit, and libraries were quantified with the Kapa Library Quantification kit before pooling. Paired-end 2 x 150 bp sequencing of the libraries was performed on an Illumina HiSeq 2500. To increase sequence diversity, roughly 24-32% phiX was spiked into each library pool. The paper's processing steps were these. The UMI-based MiGEC pipeline processed quality-filtered reads and removed over 80% of raw TCR sequences during error correction. IMGT germline references were used for alignment of VDJ genes, and clonotypes were defined by a unique CDR3 amino acid sequence together with V-J genes. Clonal expansion, Shannon diversity and CDR3 relatedness (CalcPairwiseDistances, ClusterSamples) were evaluated with VDJtools, and phylogenetic trees were built with CLCbio workbench. A clone was classed as expanded if it had 8 or more unique UMIs, a cutoff based on coefficient-of-variation modelling across technical triplicates. The public reads were quality trimmed at Q25 with fastp and then assembled into clones with MiXCR by TCRdb, keeping productive beta chains. Records with the same CDR3 protein are collapsed into one entry carrying the most frequent genes and DNA. The V and J calls reflect TCRdb's pipeline rather than the authors' work. In all, the sample holds under 70,000 distinct CDR3 sequences, and about 3.7% of those were seen once. The leading ten clones occupy roughly 7% of the sample.

The investigation overall reported the following: Across subjects, expanded clones never shared an identical CDR3 amino acid sequence, which suggests that the TCR-beta repertoires in every group were private. The MS cluster showed no association with clinical or MRI features, and the authors stated that larger cohorts are needed. Repertoires from 18 of 34 MS patients were grouped by phylogenetic analysis into a cluster of related CDR3 sequences, suggesting a possible repertoire-level signature. TCR clonal expansion was highest in HAM/TSP patients and lowest in MS patients, with MS patients falling below even healthy controls.

This receptor was identified in a woman in her fifties or sixties with multiple sclerosis. Recombination linked TRBV28 to TRBJ2-7; a confident D gene designation cannot be given. The specimen sequenced was PBMCs. The DNA reads as follows: TGTGCCAGCAGTTTAACCAGTCACTCCTACGAGCAGTACTTC. Translated, it reads CASSLTSHSYEQYF.